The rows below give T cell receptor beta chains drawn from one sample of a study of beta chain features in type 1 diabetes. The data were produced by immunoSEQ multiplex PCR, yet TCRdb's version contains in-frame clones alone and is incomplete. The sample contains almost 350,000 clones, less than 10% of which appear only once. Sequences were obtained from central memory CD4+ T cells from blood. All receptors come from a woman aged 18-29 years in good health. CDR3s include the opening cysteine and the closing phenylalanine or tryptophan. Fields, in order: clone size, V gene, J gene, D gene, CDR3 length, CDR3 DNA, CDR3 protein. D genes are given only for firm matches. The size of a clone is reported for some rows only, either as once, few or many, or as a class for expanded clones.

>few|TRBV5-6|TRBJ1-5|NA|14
TGTGCCAGCAGCTCCATAACACTAAATCAGCCCCAGCATTTT
CASSSITLNQPQHF
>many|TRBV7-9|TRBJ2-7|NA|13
TGTGCCAGCAGCTTAACGGGGGCCTACGAGCAGTACTTC
CASSLTGAYEQYF
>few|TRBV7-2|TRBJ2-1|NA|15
TGTGCCAGCAGCTTAGCGGCAAATGATGTCAATGAGCAGTTCTTC
CASSLAANDVNEQFF
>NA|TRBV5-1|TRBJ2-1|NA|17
TGCGCCAGCAGCTTGGATCAGGGCTTTGGGGACTACAATGAGCAGTTCTTC
CASSLDQGFGDYNEQFF
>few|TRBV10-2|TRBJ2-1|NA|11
TGCGCCAGCGGTTGGACGAATGAGCAGTTCTTC
CASGWTNEQFF
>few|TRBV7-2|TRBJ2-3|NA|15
TGTGCCAGCAGCGCACACCTACTTAGCACAGATACGCAGTATTTT
CASSAHLLSTDTQYF
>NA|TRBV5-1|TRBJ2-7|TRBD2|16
TGCGCCAGCAGCTTGGGGACTAGCGACCCATCCTACGAGCAGTACTTC
CASSLGTSDPSYEQYF
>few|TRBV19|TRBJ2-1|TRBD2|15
TGTGCCAGTAGTATATTCGCTAGCGGGAGTAATGAGCAGTTCTTC
CASSIFASGSNEQFF
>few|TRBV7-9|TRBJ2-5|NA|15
TGTGCCAGCAAAACAGGGTCGATGTTGTCGGAGACCCAGTACTTC
CASKTGSMLSETQYF
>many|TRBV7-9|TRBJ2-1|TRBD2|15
TGTGCCAGCAGCCATACTAGCGGGAGTAGGAATGAGCAGTTCTTC
CASSHTSGSRNEQFF
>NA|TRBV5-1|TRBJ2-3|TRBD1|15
TGCGCCAGCAGCAGGGGACAGGGCGCATCAGATACGCAGTATTTT
CASSRGQGASDTQYF
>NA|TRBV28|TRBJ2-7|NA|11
TGTGCCAGCAGTTTAAATATCGAGCAGTACTTC
CASSLNIEQYF
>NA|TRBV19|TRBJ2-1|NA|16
TGTGCCAGTAGTATAAGGGGCAGGGTCTCCTACAATGAGCAGTTCTTC
CASSIRGRVSYNEQFF
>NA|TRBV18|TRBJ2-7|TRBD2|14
TGTGCCAGCTCACAGTCGAGCGGGACCCACGAGCAGTACTTC
CASSQSSGTHEQYF
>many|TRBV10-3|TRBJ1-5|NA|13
TGTGCCATCAGTGTCGATAGCAATCAGCCCCAGCATTTT
CAISVDSNQPQHF
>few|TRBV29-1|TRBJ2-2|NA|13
TGCAGCGTTGCGTGGCGGGCGGCCGGGGAGCTGTTTTTT
CSVAWRAAGELFF
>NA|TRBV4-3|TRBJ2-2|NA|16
TGCGCCAGCAGCCAAGAAGGGCTAGTAAACACCGGGGAGCTGTTTTTT
CASSQEGLVNTGELFF
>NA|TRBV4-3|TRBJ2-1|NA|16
TGCGCCAGCAGCCAAGACTCTTGGCTCGCCTACAATGAGCAGTTCTTC
CASSQDSWLAYNEQFF
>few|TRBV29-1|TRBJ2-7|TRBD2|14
TGCAGCGTAGCCTTTTTAGCGGGAGGCTACGAGCAGTACTTC
CSVAFLAGGYEQYF
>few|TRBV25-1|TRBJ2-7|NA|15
TGTGCCAGCAGTGAACTACAGGAGAGCTCCTACGAGCAGTACTTC
CASSELQESSYEQYF
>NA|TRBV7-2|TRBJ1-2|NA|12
TGTGCCAGCAGCTTAGACAGGGCTGGCTACACCTTC
CASSLDRAGYTF
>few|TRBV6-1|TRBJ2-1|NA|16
TGTGCCAGCAGTGAGTGGGCAGGACGAGCCTACAATGAGCAGTTCTTC
CASSEWAGRAYNEQFF
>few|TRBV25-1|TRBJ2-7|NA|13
TGTGCCAGCAAGGACAGAGCCCAGGGTGCGCAGTACTTC
CASKDRAQGAQYF
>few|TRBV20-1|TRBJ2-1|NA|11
TGCAGTGCTAGAGCGAGGAATGAGCAGTTCTTC
CSARARNEQFF
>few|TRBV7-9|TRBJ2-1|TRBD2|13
TGTGCCAGCAGCCGGGGGGTAGGCAATGAGCAGTTCTTC
CASSRGVGNEQFF
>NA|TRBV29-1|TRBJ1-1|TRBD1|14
TGCAGCGTTGCGCTTAACAGGGGGCGAACTGAAGCTTTCTTT
CSVALNRGRTEAFF
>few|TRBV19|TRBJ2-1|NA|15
TGTGCCAGTAGTATTAGCACAAGCTCCTACAATGAGCAGTTCTTC
CASSISTSSYNEQFF
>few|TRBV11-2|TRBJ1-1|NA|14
TGTGCCAGCAGCTTAGGGCTGATGAACACTGAAGCTTTCTTT
CASSLGLMNTEAFF
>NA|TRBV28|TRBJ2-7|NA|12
TGTGCCAGCAGTGGCGTGGCCTACGAGCAGTACTTC
CASSGVAYEQYF
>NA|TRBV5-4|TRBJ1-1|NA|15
TGTGCCAGCAGACCGACACAGGTAGGGAACACTGAAGCTTTCTTT
CASRPTQVGNTEAFF
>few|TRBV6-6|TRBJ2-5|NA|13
TGTGCCAGCAGTTACAAACATCAAGAGACCCAGTACTTC
CASSYKHQETQYF
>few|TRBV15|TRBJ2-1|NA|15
TGTGCCACCAGCAGAGATAAGGGAACCTACAATGAGCAGTTCTTC
CATSRDKGTYNEQFF
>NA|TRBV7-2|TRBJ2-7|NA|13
TGTGCCAGCAGCCAGACGGAACACTACGAGCAGTACTTC
CASSQTEHYEQYF
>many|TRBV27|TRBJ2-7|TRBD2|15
TGTGCCAGCAGTTCCCAAGCGGGGAGCTCCTACGAGCAGTACTTC
CASSSQAGSSYEQYF
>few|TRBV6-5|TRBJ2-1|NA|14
TGTGCCAGCAGCCTTGGACGACGGTACAATGAGCAGTTCTTC
CASSLGRRYNEQFF
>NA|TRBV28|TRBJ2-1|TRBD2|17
TGTGCCAGCAGCTCGATTGGGACTAGCGGGAGAAACAATGAGCAGTTCTTC
CASSSIGTSGRNNEQFF
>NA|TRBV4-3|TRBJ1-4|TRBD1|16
TGCGCCAGCAGCCAAGCCTACGGCAGGGGGCGCGAAAAACTGTTTTTT
CASSQAYGRGREKLFF
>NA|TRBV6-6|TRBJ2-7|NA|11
TGTGCCAGACTTAGCGGCTACGAGCAGTACTTC
CARLSGYEQYF
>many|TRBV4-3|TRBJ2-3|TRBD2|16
TGCGCCAGCAGCCAAGCAGCGGGAGGGGGCACAGATACGCAGTATTTT
CASSQAAGGGTDTQYF
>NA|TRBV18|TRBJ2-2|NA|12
TGTGCCAGCTCACCAATCACCGGGGAGCTGTTTTTT
CASSPITGELFF
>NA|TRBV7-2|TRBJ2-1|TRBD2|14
TGTGCCAGCAGCCGCCTCCTAGCGGCCCATGAGCAGTTCTTC
CASSRLLAAHEQFF
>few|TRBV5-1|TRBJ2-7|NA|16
TGCGCCAGCAGCTTGACCGTGGCAGGGAAAACCTACGAGCAGTACTTC
CASSLTVAGKTYEQYF
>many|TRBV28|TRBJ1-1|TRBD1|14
TGTGCCAGCAGCTTACAGGGGGCTAGGGGTGAAGCTTTCTTT
CASSLQGARGEAFF
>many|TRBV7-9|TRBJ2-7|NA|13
TGTGCCAGCAGCATAGCCGGGATCTACGAGCAGTACTTC
CASSIAGIYEQYF
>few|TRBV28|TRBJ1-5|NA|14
TGTGCCAGCAGTTTTTGGGCAGGGCTGAAGCCCCAGCATTTT
CASSFWAGLKPQHF
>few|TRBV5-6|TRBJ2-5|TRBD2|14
TGTGCCAGCAGCTTCGGACTAGCGCTTCCGGGCCAGTACTTC
CASSFGLALPGQYF
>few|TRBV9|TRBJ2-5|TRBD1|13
TGTGCCAGCAGCGCCGCGACAGGGGTCACCCAGTACTTC
CASSAATGVTQYF
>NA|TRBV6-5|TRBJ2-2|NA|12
TGTGCCATCAGTGCCAGTAGCGGGGAGCTGTTTTTT
CAISASSGELFF
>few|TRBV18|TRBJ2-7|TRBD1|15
TGTGCCAGCTCACCTCTAGACAGGGTTGGCTACGAGCAGTACTTC
CASSPLDRVGYEQYF